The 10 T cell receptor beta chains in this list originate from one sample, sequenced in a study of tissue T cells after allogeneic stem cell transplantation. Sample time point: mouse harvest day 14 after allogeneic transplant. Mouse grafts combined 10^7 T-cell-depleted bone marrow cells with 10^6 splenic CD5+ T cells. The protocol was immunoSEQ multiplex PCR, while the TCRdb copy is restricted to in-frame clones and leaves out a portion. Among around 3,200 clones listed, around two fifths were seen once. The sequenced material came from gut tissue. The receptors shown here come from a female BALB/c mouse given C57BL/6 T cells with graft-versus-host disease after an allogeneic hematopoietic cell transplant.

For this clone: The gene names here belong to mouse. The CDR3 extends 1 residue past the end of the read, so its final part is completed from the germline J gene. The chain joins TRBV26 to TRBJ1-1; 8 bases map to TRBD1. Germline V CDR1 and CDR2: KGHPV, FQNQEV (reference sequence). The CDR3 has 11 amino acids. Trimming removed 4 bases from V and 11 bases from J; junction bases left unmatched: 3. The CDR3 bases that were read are TGTGCCAGCAGTCGACAGGGGAGGGTCTTC. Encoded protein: CASSRQGRVF. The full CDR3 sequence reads CASSRQGRVFF.

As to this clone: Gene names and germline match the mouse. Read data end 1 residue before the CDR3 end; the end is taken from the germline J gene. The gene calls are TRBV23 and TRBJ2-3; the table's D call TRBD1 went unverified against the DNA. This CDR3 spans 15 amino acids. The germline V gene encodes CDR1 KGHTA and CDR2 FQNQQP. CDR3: CSSSPRTGNLETLYF. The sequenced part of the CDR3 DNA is TGCTCCAGCAGTCCAAGGACAGGGAATTTAGAAACGCTGTAT.

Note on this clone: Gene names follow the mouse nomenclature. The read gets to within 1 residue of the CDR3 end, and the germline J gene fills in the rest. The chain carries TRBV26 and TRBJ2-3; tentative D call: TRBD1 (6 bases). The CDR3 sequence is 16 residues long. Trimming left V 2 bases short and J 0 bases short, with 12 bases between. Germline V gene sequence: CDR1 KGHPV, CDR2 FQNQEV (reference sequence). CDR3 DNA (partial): TGTGCCAGCAGTCTGGGCAGGGGATCTAGTGCAGAAACGCTGTAT. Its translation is CASSLGRGSSAETLY. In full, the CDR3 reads CASSLGRGSSAETLYF.

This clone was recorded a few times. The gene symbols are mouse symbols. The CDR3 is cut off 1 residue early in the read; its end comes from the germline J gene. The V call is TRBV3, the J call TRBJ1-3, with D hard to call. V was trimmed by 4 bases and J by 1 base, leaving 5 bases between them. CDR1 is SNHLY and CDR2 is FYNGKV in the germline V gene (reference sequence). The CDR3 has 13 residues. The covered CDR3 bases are TGTGCCAGCAGCTCGACATCTGGAAATACGCTCTAT. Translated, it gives CASSSTSGNTLY. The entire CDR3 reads CASSSTSGNTLYF.

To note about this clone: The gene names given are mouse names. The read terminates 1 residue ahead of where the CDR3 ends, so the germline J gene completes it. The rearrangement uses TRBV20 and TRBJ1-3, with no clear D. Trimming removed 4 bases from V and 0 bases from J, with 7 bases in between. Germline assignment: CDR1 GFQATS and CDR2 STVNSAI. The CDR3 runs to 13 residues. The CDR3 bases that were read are TGTGGTGCTAACGAGGTTTCTGGAAATACGCTCTAT. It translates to CGANEVSGNTLY. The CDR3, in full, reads CGANEVSGNTLYF. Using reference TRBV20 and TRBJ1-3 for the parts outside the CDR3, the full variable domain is GALVYQYPRRTICKSGTSMRMECQAVGFQATSVAWYRQSPQKTFELIALSTVNSAIKYEQNFTQEKFPISHPNLSFSSMTVLNAYLEDRGLYLCGANEVSGNTLYFGEGSRLIVV.

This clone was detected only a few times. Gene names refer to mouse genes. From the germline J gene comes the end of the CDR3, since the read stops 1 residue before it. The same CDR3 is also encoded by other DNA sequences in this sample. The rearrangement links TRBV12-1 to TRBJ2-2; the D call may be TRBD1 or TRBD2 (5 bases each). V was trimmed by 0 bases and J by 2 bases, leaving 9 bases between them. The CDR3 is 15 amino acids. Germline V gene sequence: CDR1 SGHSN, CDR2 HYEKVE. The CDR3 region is CASSLGGANTGQLYF. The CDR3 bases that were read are TGTGCCAGCTCTCTCGGAGGGGCGAACACCGGGCAGCTCTAC.

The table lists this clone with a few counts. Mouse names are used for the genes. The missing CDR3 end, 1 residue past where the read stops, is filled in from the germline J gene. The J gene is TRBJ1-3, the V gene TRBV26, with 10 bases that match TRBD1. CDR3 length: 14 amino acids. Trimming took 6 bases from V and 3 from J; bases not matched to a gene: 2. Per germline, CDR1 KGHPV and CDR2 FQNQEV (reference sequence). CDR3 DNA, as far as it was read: TGTGCCAGCAGCCGGGACAGGGGTGGAAATACGCTCTAT. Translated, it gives CASSRDRGGNTLY. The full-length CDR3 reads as CASSRDRGGNTLYF.

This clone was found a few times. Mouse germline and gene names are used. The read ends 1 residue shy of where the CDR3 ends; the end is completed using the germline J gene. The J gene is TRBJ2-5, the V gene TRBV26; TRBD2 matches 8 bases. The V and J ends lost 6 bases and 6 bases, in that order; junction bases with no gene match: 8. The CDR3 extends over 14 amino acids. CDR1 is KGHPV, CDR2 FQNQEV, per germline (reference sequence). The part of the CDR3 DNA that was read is TGTGCCAGCAGGGCACTGGGGGCTCTGGACACCCAGTAC. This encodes CASRALGALDTQY. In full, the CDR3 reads CASRALGALDTQYF.

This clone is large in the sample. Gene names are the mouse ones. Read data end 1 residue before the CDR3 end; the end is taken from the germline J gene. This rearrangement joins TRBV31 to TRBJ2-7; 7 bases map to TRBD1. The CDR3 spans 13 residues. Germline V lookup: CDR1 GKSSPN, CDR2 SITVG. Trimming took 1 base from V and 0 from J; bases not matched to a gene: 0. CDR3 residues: CAWSPGGSYEQYF. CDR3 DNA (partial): TGTGCCTGGAGTCCAGGGGGCTCCTATGAACAGTAC.

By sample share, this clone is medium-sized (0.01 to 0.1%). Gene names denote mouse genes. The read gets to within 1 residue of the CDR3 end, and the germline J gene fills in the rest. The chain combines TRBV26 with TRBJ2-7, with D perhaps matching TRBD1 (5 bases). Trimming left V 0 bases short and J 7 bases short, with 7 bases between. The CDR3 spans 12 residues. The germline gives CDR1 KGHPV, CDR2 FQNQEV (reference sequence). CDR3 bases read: TGTGCCAGCAGTCTGTCAGGGGTGGAACAGTAC. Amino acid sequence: CASSLSGVEQY. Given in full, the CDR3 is CASSLSGVEQYF.